One sample yielded the 2 T cell receptor beta chains listed below, sequenced in a study of blood T cells in healthy people across ages. Sample-barcoded 5' priming and a J-beta primer mix drove a second PCR of roughly 6 to 12 cycles. Using its own MiXCR run on the 5' RACE reads, TCRdb lists one record per CDR3 protein. Seen here are fewer than 700,000 distinct CDR3 sequences, around 41% observed once, and the top ten hold around 30%. Sequencing input: blood. The receptors come from an elderly man in good health.

The J gene is TRBJ2-7, the V gene TRBV6-1; 8 bases fit TRBD1. There are 13 residues in the CDR3. V gave up 4 bases and J gave up 5 bases; unmatched junction bases: 4. The germline CDR1 and CDR2 sequences are MNHNS and SASEGT. CDR3 bases: TGTGCCAGCAGTGTCGACAGGGGTGACGAGCAGTACTTC. Its translation: CASSVDRGDEQYF.

The sample holds a few counts of this clonotype. V and J are TRBV9 and TRBJ2-7, with 10 bases fitting TRBD2. The germline CDR1 and CDR2 sequences are SGDLS and YYNGEE. V shed 4 bases and J 3 bases; nucleotides not matched to a gene: 4. CDR3 size: 14 residues. CDR3 sequence: CASSIGTSDYEQYF. DNA for the CDR3: TGTGCCAGCAGCATCGGGACTAGCGACTACGAGCAGTACTTC.